These T cell receptor beta chains were read from a single sample in a study of T cell responses to AZD1222 COVID-19 vaccine. Here immunoSEQ multiplex PCR was the method, and the copy in TCRdb shows in-frame clones only, minus some. The profile shows some 120,000 clones, 86% of them singletons. The input for sequencing was peripheral blood, taken on day 0 of AZD1222 vaccination. The source of these receptors is an adult in good health. Both conserved end residues are part of each CDR3. D genes are given only for firm matches. Only some rows state a clone size, as once, few, many or a class for expanded clones.

abundance	v_gene	d_gene	j_gene	CDR3aa	CDR3nt
-	TRBV9	-	TRBJ1-6	CASSVTGRAPLHF	TGTGCCAGCAGCGTAACAGGGAGGGCACCCCTCCACTTT
-	TRBV19	-	TRBJ2-2	CASSAWTDGTGELFF	TGTGCCAGTAGTGCCTGGACTGACGGCACCGGGGAGCTGTTTTTT
-	TRBV18	-	TRBJ2-3	CASSPPSTDTQYF	TGTGCCAGCTCACCCCCAAGCACAGATACGCAGTATTTT
once	TRBV30	TRBD2	TRBJ2-3	CAWSASGLRDTQYF	TGTGCCTGGAGTGCTAGCGGGCTAAGGGATACGCAGTATTTT
-	TRBV28	TRBD1	TRBJ1-4	CASSLWPRSGQGGAVEKLFF	TGTGCCAGCAGTTTATGGCCGCGATCAGGACAGGGCGGTGCGGTTGAAAAACTGTTTTTT
-	TRBV9	-	TRBJ2-2	CASSPPVVGGELFF	TGTGCCAGCAGCCCCCCCGTCGTAGGCGGGGAGCTGTTTTTT
-	TRBV7-2	TRBD1	TRBJ2-2	CASSLGPGQGIPGELFF	TGTGCCAGCAGTCTAGGACCGGGACAGGGAATCCCCGGGGAGCTGTTTTTT
-	TRBV7-2	-	TRBJ1-6	CASSPDVSYNSPLHF	TGTGCCAGCAGCCCCGACGTCTCCTATAATTCACCCCTCCACTTT
few	TRBV2	-	TRBJ1-1	CASSVDSGDTEAFF	TGTGCCAGCAGTGTGGACAGTGGGGACACTGAAGCTTTCTTT
-	TRBV11-3	-	TRBJ2-3	CASSPVGADTQYF	TGTGCCAGCAGCCCAGTAGGGGCGGATACGCAGTATTTT
-	TRBV11-2	TRBD2	TRBJ2-7	CASSLALAGVGEQYF	TGTGCCAGCAGCTTAGCCCTAGCGGGAGTGGGGGAGCAGTACTTC
-	TRBV18	TRBD1	TRBJ1-1	CASSRDSVNTEAFF	TGTGCCAGCTCTCGGGACAGCGTGAACACTGAAGCTTTCTTT